Listed below are T cell receptor beta chains from one sample, sequenced in a study of cytomegalovirus exposure and HLA in healthy donors. Produced via immunoSEQ multiplex PCR; TCRdb's table is partial and in-frame only. This table holds about 130,000 clones, approximately 85% found once. What was sequenced was PBMCs. The receptors come from a boy younger than 18 in good health and CMV-seronegative. Each CDR3 is given with its conserved first and last residue. The D gene is left open where the match is weak. The size entry is marked missing in some rows and otherwise reads once, few, many or a size class.

TRBJ1-5	TRBV19	.	TRBD1	TGTGCCAGTAGTATTCTCAGCGGACAGGGGCGTCAGCCCCAGCATTTT	CASSILSGQGRQPQHF
TRBJ1-2	TRBV7-6	.	.	TGTGCCAGCAGCTCATCCGAACGGGGTGATTATGGCTACACCTTC	CASSSSERGDYGYTF
TRBJ2-7	TRBV25-1	.	.	TGTGCCAGCAGTGCGGGATCCTCCTACGAGCAGTACTTC	CASSAGSSYEQYF
TRBJ2-3	TRBV27	.	.	TGTGCCAGCACAAAGTTAGGCACAGATACGCAGTATTTT	CASTKLGTDTQYF
TRBJ2-3	TRBV10-3	.	.	TGTGCCATCAAACAGGAGTTCACAGATACGCAGTATTTT	CAIKQEFTDTQYF
TRBJ1-1	TRBV30	once	TRBD1	TGTGCCTGGAGTGCCCTCCGACAGGGGGCGAACACTGAAGCTTTCTTT	CAWSALRQGANTEAFF
TRBJ2-5	TRBV15	once	TRBD2	TGTGCCACCAGCAGAGCCAGGACTAGCGGGAGGAAAAGGGAGACCCAGTACTTC	CATSRARTSGRKRETQYF
TRBJ2-5	TRBV28	.	TRBD1	TGTGCCAGCAGTTTTCAAAGAACAGGGGAAAAAGAGACCCAGTACTTC	CASSFQRTGEKETQYF
TRBJ2-7	TRBV7-9	.	TRBD2	TGTGCCAGCAGCTTACCCCGGACTAGCGGGAGTAAAGACTACGAGCAGTACTTC	CASSLPRTSGSKDYEQYF
TRBJ1-1	TRBV18	.	.	TGTGCCAGCTCACCACCGGCGGATCCCGTAGCTTTCTTT	CASSPPADPVAFF
TRBJ2-1	TRBV28	.	TRBD2	TGTGCCAGCAGTCTGCTAGCGGAGGCGGGCTACAATGAGCAGTTCTTC	CASSLLAEAGYNEQFF
TRBJ2-1	TRBV5-1	.	TRBD2	TGCGCCAGCAGCTTGGATGGGCGGGGGGGCCCATGGAATGAGCAGTTCTTC	CASSLDGRGGPWNEQFF
TRBJ2-2	TRBV29-1	once	TRBD1	TGCAGCGTCATAAGACAGGGGAACACCGGGGAGCTGTTTTTT	CSVIRQGNTGELFF
TRBJ1-5	TRBV19	.	.	TGTGCCAGTAGGATTATGGGGGGTCCCCAGCATTTT	CASRIMGGPQHF
TRBJ1-2	TRBV20-1	.	.	TGCATTCCCCAAAGGGGCGATGGCTACACCTTC	CIPQRGDGYTF
TRBJ2-7	TRBV30	.	.	TGTGCCTGGAGTGAACAGTTACTCCCCTACGAGCAGTACTTC	CAWSEQLLPYEQYF
TRBJ1-4	TRBV7-2	.	.	TGTGCCAGCAGCTTAACCGGAGACAGACAGGAAAAACTGTTTTTT	CASSLTGDRQEKLFF
TRBJ1-3	TRBV30	.	.	TGTGCCTGGAGTCGAGGGACATTGGCTGGAAACACCATATATTTT	CAWSRGTLAGNTIYF
TRBJ1-1	TRBV9	few	.	TGTGCCAGCAGTACGATACGGGAGGCTGAAGCTTTCTTT	CASSTIREAEAFF
TRBJ2-3	TRBV5-1	.	TRBD2	TGCGCCAGCAGCTTTACCCGGGGGGACTTAGATACGCAGTATTTT	CASSFTRGDLDTQYF
TRBJ1-5	TRBV19	.	.	TGTGCCAGTAGTGCTATGGCAGGGCTCAGCAATCAGCCCCAGCATTTT	CASSAMAGLSNQPQHF
TRBJ1-2	TRBV4-3	once	.	TGCGCCAGCAGCCTTGGGACTGTATATGGCTACACCTTC	CASSLGTVYGYTF
TRBJ2-3	TRBV5-6	.	TRBD1	TGTGCCAGCAGCCTAACCGGGACAGGGGGCCTTGGTACGCAGTATTTT	CASSLTGTGGLGTQYF
TRBJ1-4	TRBV2	.	TRBD1	TGTGCCACCCACCGGGACAGGGCAGCAACTAATGAAAAACTGTTTTTT	CATHRDRAATNEKLFF
TRBJ1-1	TRBV9	.	.	TGTGCCAGCAGCGTAGACCCCCGGGGGATGAACACTGAAGCTTTCTTT	CASSVDPRGMNTEAFF
TRBJ2-2	TRBV15	.	TRBD2	TGTGCCACCAGCGGAGCCCTAACTAGCGGGAGAAGGACCGGGGAGCTGTTTTTT	CATSGALTSGRRTGELFF
TRBJ1-1	TRBV25-1	.	.	TGTGCCAGCAGTGAAGGAGTGACAGGAGAAGCTTTCTTT	CASSEGVTGEAFF
TRBJ1-1	TRBV19	.	TRBD1	TGTGCCAGTAGTGCCCGGGACAGGGCCTCCCGGCCCACTGAAGCTTTCTTT	CASSARDRASRPTEAFF
TRBJ1-2	TRBV7-9	.	.	TGTGCCAGCAGCGTGGGAGTGAACTATGGCTACACCTTC	CASSVGVNYGYTF
TRBJ2-1	TRBV7-4	.	TRBD1	TGTGCCAGCAGCCCGGGACAGGGTCTCAATGAGCAGTTCTTC	CASSPGQGLNEQFF
TRBJ2-3	TRBV9	.	TRBD2	TGTGCCAGCAGCGGTAGCGGGAGTCACACAGATACGCAGTATTTT	CASSGSGSHTDTQYF
TRBJ2-7	TRBV5-4	.	TRBD2	TGTGCCAGCAGAGAAGGCGGGAGGGACTACGAGCAGTACTTC	CASREGGRDYEQYF
TRBJ2-7	TRBV15	.	.	TGTGCCACCAGCAGAGGGTCCGGGGGAACTACCTACGAGCAGTACTTC	CATSRGSGGTTYEQYF
TRBJ1-1	TRBV6-6	.	TRBD1	TGTGCCAGCAGTTACTCGACAGGGGCCAAGGCTTTCTTT	CASSYSTGAKAFF
TRBJ2-7	TRBV27	.	TRBD1	TGTGCCAGCAGTTTACGGGAAGACAGGGCTGGCCGTTACGAGCAGTACTTC	CASSLREDRAGRYEQYF
TRBJ1-5	TRBV30	.	.	TGTGCCTGGACTTATTTAGGCAACCACAGGGTCAATCAGCCCCAGCATTTT	CAWTYLGNHRVNQPQHF
TRBJ2-7	TRBV5-1	.	TRBD1	TGCGCCAGCAGCTTGGCCGATGGCCCGGGACAGGGGGTCCACGAGCAGTACTTC	CASSLADGPGQGVHEQYF
TRBJ2-7	TRBV5-4	.	TRBD1	TGTGCCAGCAGCTTGGCCGAGGCGACAGGGTGGGCCTACGAGCAGTACTTC	CASSLAEATGWAYEQYF
TRBJ1-2	TRBV18	.	TRBD1	TGTGCCAGCTCACCACCTGACAGGGCCTATGGCTACACCTTC	CASSPPDRAYGYTF
TRBJ2-7	TRBV7-2	.	TRBD2	TGTGCCAGCAGCTTAGCCCGGGGGGGCGGCTCCTACGAGCAGTACTTC	CASSLARGGGSYEQYF
TRBJ2-7	TRBV19	.	TRBD2	TGTGCCAGTAGTCCTCTGACTAGCGGGAGCCCCTACGAGCAGTACTTC	CASSPLTSGSPYEQYF
TRBJ2-7	TRBV27	.	TRBD2	TGTGCCAGCAGTTTCTCAACTAGCGGGGGAGGCTCCTACGAGCAGTACTTC	CASSFSTSGGGSYEQYF
TRBJ1-2	TRBV2	once	TRBD1	TGTGCCAGCAGTGAAGCTGCCGGGACAGGGGATGGCTACACCTTC	CASSEAAGTGDGYTF
TRBJ2-1	TRBV27	few	.	TGTGCCAGCAGCCCTCGAGCGGCCTCCTACAATGAGCAGTTCTTC	CASSPRAASYNEQFF
TRBJ2-7	TRBV7-8	once	TRBD2	TGTGCCAGCAGCTTAGCACAGCGGGGGAGCTCCTACGAGCAGTACTTC	CASSLAQRGSSYEQYF
TRBJ2-7	TRBV6-5	.	TRBD1	TGTGCCAGCACTTATAAGGGACAGGGGATCGACGAGCAGTACTTC	CASTYKGQGIDEQYF
TRBJ2-2	TRBV4-3	once	TRBD2	TGCGCCAGCAGCCAACTAGCGGGGGGGCCCGGGGAGCTGTTTTTT	CASSQLAGGPGELFF
TRBJ2-1	TRBV7-8	.	TRBD2	TGTGCCAGCAGGGAAGGGAGGGCCGGCTCCTACAATGAGCAGTTCTTC	CASREGRAGSYNEQFF
TRBJ1-4	TRBV5-1	once	TRBD1	TGCGCCAGCAGCCCACGGGACAGGACTAATGAAAAACTGTTTTTT	CASSPRDRTNEKLFF
TRBJ2-5	TRBV2	.	.	TGTGCCAGCCCCAAGGAGGACAGCCAAGAGACCCAGTACTTC	CASPKEDSQETQYF
TRBJ2-7	TRBV5-4	.	TRBD1	TGTGCCAGCAGCCCTACAGGGGCCTACGAGCAGTACTTC	CASSPTGAYEQYF